The 8 T cell receptor beta chains in this list originate from one sample, sequenced in a study of blood T cell repertoires in COVID-19. Clones were sequenced by immunoSEQ multiplex PCR, and TCRdb holds only the in-frame ones, with some missing. The sample holds about 200,000 clones, 81% seen once. The sequenced sample was PBMCs or T cells enriched from blood (not recorded which). These receptors were collected from a woman between 50 and 59 years old with acute COVID-19.

This clone was recorded once. The rearrangement uses TRBV9 and TRBJ1-3, with a tentative D call TRBD1 (5 bases). CDR3 size: 15 residues. V lost 4 bases to trimming and J lost 2 bases, with 13 bases between them. CDR1 is SGDLS and CDR2 is YYNGEE in the germline V gene. In nucleotides, the CDR3 is TGTGCCAGCAGCCCCCTTTTAGGGGCTGGAAACACCATATATTTT. Translation: CASSPLLGAGNTIYF.

The chain recombines TRBV15 with TRBJ1-2; 7 nucleotides match TRBD1. Germline CDR1 is LNHNV and CDR2 is YYDKDF (reference sequence). The ends lost 9 bases at V and 0 bases at J; junction bases unmatched: 10. The CDR3 is 15 residues long. CDR3 DNA sequence: TGTGCCACGCAAAAAGTACAGGGGACTAACTATGGCTACACCTTC. As protein: CATQKVQGTNYGYTF. Full variable domain (remainder filled in from reference TRBV15 and TRBJ1-2): DAMVIQNPRYQVTQFGKPVTLSCSQTLNHNVMYWYQQKSSQAPKLLFHYYDKDFNNEADTPDNFQSRRPNTSFCFLDIRSPGLGDTAMYLCATQKVQGTNYGYTFGSGTRLTVV.

The V and J genes are TRBV28 and TRBJ1-2, with D maybe TRBD1 (6 bases). Germline V lookup: CDR1 MDHEN, CDR2 SYDVKM. Trimming removed 5 bases from V and 8 bases from J, with 15 bases in between. The CDR3 is 13 amino acids. Here the CDR3 DNA reads TGTGCCAGCAGTGGCCCCTACAGGGTGGGCTACACCTTC. This codes for CASSGPYRVGYTF.

This rearrangement joins TRBV28 to TRBJ2-1; 8 bases are a match to TRBD2. With 5 bases clipped from V and 10 bases from J, the junction kept 13 bases outside the gene matches. CDR1 and CDR2 from the germline V gene are MDHEN and SYDVKM. This CDR3 spans 15 amino acids. CDR3 sequence reads: CASSELAEHSGEQFF. The CDR3 DNA follows: TGTGCCAGCAGTGAACTAGCGGAGCATAGTGGGGAGCAGTTCTTC.

This clone was counted a few times. The chain combines TRBV19 with TRBJ1-5; D call uncertain. Germline CDR1 reads LNHDA; CDR2 reads SQIVND (reference sequence). V lost 6 bases and J lost 3, with 12 bases in between. CDR3 length equals 14 residues. CDR3 region: CASRMAGINQPQHF. Here the CDR3 DNA reads TGTGCCAGTAGGATGGCGGGCATCAATCAGCCCCAGCATTTT.

This clone was seen a handful of times. The V call is TRBV19, the J call TRBJ1-5, with D perhaps matching TRBD1 (5 bases). The CDR3 extends over 15 amino acids. V lost 0 bases, J lost 3 bases, and 9 bases lay in between. CDR1 is LNHDA and CDR2 is SQIVND in the germline V gene (reference sequence). CDR3 residues: CASSIDSGINQPQHF. CDR3 nucleotide sequence: TGTGCCAGTAGTATAGATTCAGGGATCAATCAGCCCCAGCATTTT.

The chain is built from TRBV18 and TRBJ2-3, with 7 bases that match TRBD2. The CDR3 has 15 residues. Per germline, CDR1 KGHSH and CDR2 LQKENI. The J segment lost 0 bases and the V segment lost 4 bases, leaving 4 bases of the junction unmatched. DNA of the CDR3: TGTGCCAGCTCACGGGCGGGAGAGAGCACAGATACGCAGTATTTT. Amino acids: CASSRAGESTDTQYF.

The chain combines TRBV28 with TRBJ1-2; D might be TRBD1 (5 bases). This CDR3 has 15 amino acids. The germline gives CDR1 MDHEN, CDR2 SYDVKM. The V end was cut by 6 bases, the J end by 4 bases, with 18 bases between. This CDR3 is CASRATGEGIYGYTF. CDR3 sequence (DNA): TGTGCCAGCAGGGCAACGGGGGAGGGAATCTATGGCTACACCTTC.